The rows below give T cell receptor beta chains drawn from one sample of a study of Graves' ophthalmopathy and Graves' hyperthyroidism. From the multiplex PCR reads, TCRdb called clonotypes with MiXCR, one entry per CDR3 protein. Of about 480,000 distinct CDR3 sequences in the sample, about an eighth were seen once. The specimen sequenced was blood. The receptor set was obtained from a woman aged 25 to 45 with Graves' ophthalmopathy. Both conserved end residues are part of each CDR3. The order of the fields is V gene, D gene, J gene, clone size, CDR3 protein, CDR3 DNA. A D gene is named only where the DNA matches it firmly. A row's size may be missing; if present it is once, few, many or a size class.

v_call: TRBV28
d_call: NA
j_call: TRBJ1-5
clone_size: many
cdr3_aa: CASSTNSQSGPQHF
cdr3_nt: TGTGCCAGCAGTACCAACAGCCAAAGTGGGCCCCAGCATTTT

v_call: TRBV27
d_call: NA
j_call: TRBJ1-2
clone_size: many
cdr3_aa: CASSPRGEEDYGYTF
cdr3_nt: TGTGCCAGCAGCCCGAGGGGGGAAGAGGACTATGGCTACACCTTC

v_call: TRBV6-1
d_call: NA
j_call: TRBJ2-7
clone_size: many
cdr3_aa: CASSARETYEQYF
cdr3_nt: TGTGCCAGCAGTGCCAGGGAAACCTACGAGCAGTACTTC

v_call: TRBV12-3/TRBV12-4
d_call: NA
j_call: TRBJ1-2
clone_size: few
cdr3_aa: CASTNCPGLREDGYTF
cdr3_nt: TGTGCCAGTACCAACTGTCCAGGTCTGAGGGAGGATGGCTACACCTTC

v_call: TRBV4-2
d_call: NA
j_call: TRBJ2-2
clone_size: few
cdr3_aa: CASSQDVGGEANTGELFF
cdr3_nt: TGTGCCAGCAGCCAAGATGTCGGAGGGGAGGCGAACACCGGGGAGCTGTTTTTT

v_call: TRBV2
d_call: NA
j_call: TRBJ1-5
clone_size: many
cdr3_aa: CASSFQGSGNQPQHF
cdr3_nt: TGTGCCAGCAGTTTCCAGGGTTCGGGCAATCAGCCCCAGCATTTT

v_call: TRBV6-5
d_call: NA
j_call: TRBJ1-2
clone_size: NA
cdr3_aa: CASSYSGENYGYTF
cdr3_nt: TGTGCCAGCAGTTACTCAGGGGAAAATTATGGCTACACCTTC

v_call: TRBV6-1
d_call: NA
j_call: TRBJ1-2
clone_size: many
cdr3_aa: CASARQRWFGYTF
cdr3_nt: TGTGCCAGCGCGAGACAAAGGTGGTTTGGCTACACCTTC

v_call: TRBV12-3/TRBV12-4
d_call: NA
j_call: TRBJ1-6
clone_size: many
cdr3_aa: CATSDLLNSPLHF
cdr3_nt: TGTGCCACCTCGGATCTCCTTAATTCACCCCTCCACTTT

v_call: TRBV30
d_call: TRBD1
j_call: TRBJ2-1
clone_size: few
cdr3_aa: CAWSRQGTLDEQFF
cdr3_nt: TGTGCCTGGAGTAGACAGGGGACTTTGGATGAGCAGTTCTTC

v_call: TRBV12-3/TRBV12-4
d_call: TRBD2
j_call: TRBJ2-7
clone_size: many
cdr3_aa: CASSFWGGYEQYF
cdr3_nt: TGTGCCAGCAGTTTTTGGGGAGGGTACGAGCAGTACTTC

v_call: TRBV6-2/TRBV6-3
d_call: NA
j_call: TRBJ1-1
clone_size: many
cdr3_aa: CASSARRPSNTEAFF
cdr3_nt: TGTGCCAGCAGCGCCCGGAGGCCGTCGAACACTGAAGCTTTCTTT

v_call: TRBV6-1
d_call: TRBD2
j_call: TRBJ2-5
clone_size: many
cdr3_aa: CASSRTSDGSETQYF
cdr3_nt: TGTGCCAGCAGCCGGACTAGCGACGGCTCGGAGACCCAGTACTTC

v_call: TRBV29-1
d_call: NA
j_call: TRBJ1-1
clone_size: many
cdr3_aa: CSVELMGLNTEAFF
cdr3_nt: TGCAGCGTTGAATTGATGGGACTAAACACTGAAGCTTTCTTT

v_call: TRBV2
d_call: TRBD1
j_call: TRBJ2-4
clone_size: few
cdr3_aa: CASSGDSSIKYF
cdr3_nt: TGTGCCAGCAGCGGGGACAGCAGCATTAAGTACTTC

v_call: TRBV24-1
d_call: NA
j_call: TRBJ1-5
clone_size: many
cdr3_aa: CATSDLELRDSNQPQHF
cdr3_nt: TGTGCCACCAGTGATTTGGAGCTGAGGGATAGCAATCAGCCCCAGCATTTT

v_call: TRBV11-1
d_call: NA
j_call: TRBJ2-7
clone_size: many
cdr3_aa: CASSHVSSKAYEQYF
cdr3_nt: TGTGCCAGCAGCCACGTATCTAGCAAGGCCTACGAGCAGTACTTC

v_call: TRBV12-3/TRBV12-4
d_call: NA
j_call: TRBJ2-7
clone_size: many
cdr3_aa: CASQRGYGEQYF
cdr3_nt: TGTGCCAGCCAAAGGGGATATGGGGAGCAGTACTTC

v_call: TRBV28
d_call: TRBD2
j_call: TRBJ2-7
clone_size: few
cdr3_aa: CASSPPSGGSYEQYF
cdr3_nt: TGTGCCAGCAGTCCCCCCTCGGGGGGCTCCTACGAGCAGTACTTC

v_call: TRBV7-3
d_call: NA
j_call: TRBJ2-5
clone_size: few
cdr3_aa: CASSLLAGQQETQYF
cdr3_nt: TGTGCCAGCAGCTTATTAGCCGGGCAACAAGAGACCCAGTACTTC

v_call: TRBV28
d_call: NA
j_call: TRBJ1-2
clone_size: many
cdr3_aa: CASSFGGTHYGYTF
cdr3_nt: TGTGCCAGCAGTTTCGGGGGGACCCACTATGGCTACACCTTC

v_call: TRBV5-1
d_call: TRBD1
j_call: TRBJ2-7
clone_size: many
cdr3_aa: CASSLGTGAREQYF
cdr3_nt: TGCGCCAGCAGCTTGGGGACAGGGGCCCGCGAGCAGTACTTC

v_call: TRBV7-8
d_call: NA
j_call: TRBJ2-5
clone_size: few
cdr3_aa: CASSSRLVGTQYF
cdr3_nt: TGTGCCAGCAGCTCCAGACTAGTGGGGACCCAGTACTTC

v_call: TRBV5-1
d_call: NA
j_call: TRBJ2-5
clone_size: many
cdr3_aa: CASSLEDVRQETQYF
cdr3_nt: TGCGCCAGCAGCTTGGAGGACGTACGCCAAGAGACCCAGTACTTC

v_call: TRBV20-1
d_call: TRBD2
j_call: TRBJ2-2
clone_size: many
cdr3_aa: CSAYRTSGNTGELFF
cdr3_nt: TGCAGTGCCTACCGGACTAGCGGGAACACCGGGGAGCTGTTTTTT

v_call: TRBV27
d_call: NA
j_call: TRBJ2-7
clone_size: many
cdr3_aa: CASSHSGSTYEQYF
cdr3_nt: TGTGCCAGCAGTCATTCCGGGTCGACCTACGAGCAGTACTTC

v_call: TRBV7-2
d_call: NA
j_call: TRBJ1-2
clone_size: few
cdr3_aa: CASTDTGPHLYGYTF
cdr3_nt: TGTGCCAGCACCGACACAGGGCCCCACCTCTATGGCTACACCTTC

v_call: TRBV11-2
d_call: NA
j_call: TRBJ2-3
clone_size: NA
cdr3_aa: CASSLVGGSTDTQYF
cdr3_nt: TGTGCCAGCAGCTTAGTAGGAGGGAGCACAGATACGCAGTATTTT

v_call: TRBV5-1
d_call: TRBD1
j_call: TRBJ2-5
clone_size: many
cdr3_aa: CASSLSGRGTRETQYF
cdr3_nt: TGCGCCAGCAGCTTGTCCGGCAGGGGGACCAGGGAGACCCAGTACTTC

v_call: TRBV24-1
d_call: TRBD1
j_call: TRBJ2-2
clone_size: many
cdr3_aa: CATSDSTGENTGELFF
cdr3_nt: TGTGCCACCAGTGATTCGACAGGGGAAAACACCGGGGAGCTGTTTTTT

v_call: TRBV5-1
d_call: NA
j_call: TRBJ2-2
clone_size: many
cdr3_aa: CASSYRGMNTGELFF
cdr3_nt: TGCGCCAGCAGCTATAGGGGGATGAACACCGGGGAGCTGTTTTTT

v_call: TRBV6-5
d_call: NA
j_call: TRBJ1-6
clone_size: NA
cdr3_aa: CASSYSPDNSPLHF
cdr3_nt: TGTGCCAGCAGTTACTCTCCGGATAATTCACCCCTCCACTTT

v_call: TRBV29-1
d_call: NA
j_call: TRBJ2-5
clone_size: NA
cdr3_aa: CSVEESDSGETKYF
cdr3_nt: TGCAGCGTTGAAGAGTCTGATTCCGGAGAGACCAAGTACTTC

v_call: TRBV28
d_call: NA
j_call: TRBJ1-5
clone_size: many
cdr3_aa: CASSLGGAGRRNQPQHF
cdr3_nt: TGTGCCAGCAGTTTAGGCGGAGCAGGCAGAAGGAATCAGCCCCAGCATTTT

v_call: TRBV12-3/TRBV12-4
d_call: TRBD1
j_call: TRBJ1-1
clone_size: many
cdr3_aa: CASSQSTGYTEAFF
cdr3_nt: TGTGCCAGCAGCCAATCGACAGGGTACACTGAAGCTTTCTTT

v_call: TRBV20-1
d_call: NA
j_call: TRBJ2-5
clone_size: few
cdr3_aa: CSASRQALQETQYF
cdr3_nt: TGCAGTGCTAGTCGACAGGCCCTTCAAGAGACCCAGTACTTC

v_call: TRBV20-1
d_call: NA
j_call: TRBJ1-1
clone_size: many
cdr3_aa: CSARVPGRNTEAFF
cdr3_nt: TGCAGTGCTAGAGTCCCAGGCAGAAACACTGAAGCTTTCTTT

v_call: TRBV19
d_call: TRBD1
j_call: TRBJ2-2
clone_size: many
cdr3_aa: CASTRNYRGTGELFF
cdr3_nt: TGTGCCAGTACCCGCAACTACAGGGGTACCGGGGAGCTGTTTTTT

v_call: TRBV6-1
d_call: TRBD1
j_call: TRBJ2-5
clone_size: many
cdr3_aa: CASRRTGTGQETQYF
cdr3_nt: TGTGCCAGCAGGCGGACTGGGACAGGACAAGAGACCCAGTACTTC

v_call: TRBV6-2/TRBV6-3
d_call: TRBD1
j_call: TRBJ1-2
clone_size: NA
cdr3_aa: CASITREGQTNYGYTF
cdr3_nt: TGTGCCAGCATTACCCGAGAGGGACAGACTAACTATGGCTACACCTTC

v_call: TRBV28
d_call: NA
j_call: TRBJ2-7
clone_size: many
cdr3_aa: CASSKSDYEQYF
cdr3_nt: TGTGCCAGCAGTAAAAGCGACTACGAGCAGTACTTC

v_call: TRBV4-1
d_call: TRBD2
j_call: TRBJ2-7
clone_size: NA
cdr3_aa: CASSQGSGRGYEQYF
cdr3_nt: TGCGCCAGCAGCCAAGGAAGCGGGAGGGGCTACGAGCAGTACTTC

v_call: TRBV12-3/TRBV12-4
d_call: NA
j_call: TRBJ1-3
clone_size: many
cdr3_aa: CASSPGEGANTIYF
cdr3_nt: TGTGCCAGCAGTCCAGGCGAAGGGGCAAACACCATATATTTT

v_call: TRBV28
d_call: NA
j_call: TRBJ1-2
clone_size: many
cdr3_aa: CASTGSWGIYGYTF
cdr3_nt: TGTGCCAGCACTGGCTCTTGGGGTATCTATGGCTACACCTTC

v_call: TRBV6-1
d_call: TRBD1
j_call: TRBJ2-7
clone_size: many
cdr3_aa: CASARVRDRGGEQYF
cdr3_nt: TGTGCCAGCGCCAGGGTTCGGGACAGGGGAGGCGAGCAGTACTTC

v_call: TRBV6-5
d_call: NA
j_call: TRBJ1-2
clone_size: many
cdr3_aa: CASSQGLGANYGYTF
cdr3_nt: TGTGCCAGCAGTCAGGGGTTGGGGGCGAACTATGGCTACACCTTC

v_call: TRBV7-2
d_call: NA
j_call: TRBJ2-7
clone_size: many
cdr3_aa: CASSSTGPRSYEQYF
cdr3_nt: TGTGCCAGCAGCTCTACAGGCCCAAGGTCCTACGAGCAGTACTTC

v_call: TRBV2
d_call: NA
j_call: TRBJ1-5
clone_size: many
cdr3_aa: CASSSSFGNQPQHF
cdr3_nt: TGTGCCAGCAGCTCTAGCTTTGGCAATCAGCCCCAGCATTTT

v_call: TRBV29-1
d_call: TRBD1
j_call: TRBJ1-2
clone_size: many
cdr3_aa: CSVEDAGGDGYTF
cdr3_nt: TGCAGCGTTGAAGATGCAGGGGGCGATGGCTACACCTTC

v_call: TRBV6-1
d_call: TRBD1
j_call: TRBJ1-1
clone_size: NA
cdr3_aa: CASSEGQGSTEAFF
cdr3_nt: TGTGCCAGCAGTGAGGGACAGGGGAGCACTGAAGCTTTCTTT

v_call: TRBV5-1
d_call: NA
j_call: TRBJ1-1
clone_size: many
cdr3_aa: CASSLLEARTEAFF
cdr3_nt: TGCGCCAGCAGCTTGTTGGAGGCGCGGACTGAAGCTTTCTTT

v_call: TRBV6-1
d_call: NA
j_call: TRBJ1-3
clone_size: many
cdr3_aa: CASSEGGSGNTIYF
cdr3_nt: TGTGCCAGCAGTGAAGGAGGTTCTGGAAACACCATATATTTT